The next 19 T cell receptor beta chains were all read from a single sample in a study of human T cells and chemical hapten exposure. Time point in this sample: patch test 1, 2 weeks after DPC sensitization. Treatment in this sample: therapeutic diphenylcyclopropenone sensitization with weekly scalp DPC. TCRdb redid the calling of the RACE reads with MiXCR, one entry per CDR3 protein. The table lists 75,000 to 100,000 distinct CDR3 sequences, 12% of them singletons. The starting material was whole blood, obtained in connection with sensitization to the hapten diphenylcyclopropenone (DPC). These receptors were collected from a woman aged 55-69 years with alopecia areata. Some clones in this sample may be carry-over from other donors' samples.

The chain recombines TRBV29-1 with TRBJ2-3; D is uncertain. V was pared by 6 bases and J by 0 bases, with 13 bases between. CDR1 is SQVTM, CDR2 ANQGSEA, per germline. This CDR3 is built from 14 residues. CDR3 sequence (DNA): TGCAGCGTGCTCGGGCGTCTTAGCACAGATACGCAGTATTTT. It codes for CSVLGRLSTDTQYF.

This clonotype was seen repeatedly, ten times or more. The rearrangement uses TRBV5-6 and TRBJ1-2; D uncertain. Between the trimmed V and J ends, which lost 5 bases and 3 bases, there was a span of 14 bases. CDR3 length: 14 residues. Germline V gene data show CDR1 as SGHDT and CDR2 as YYEEEE. The CDR3 is CASRARGRDYGYTF. The CDR3, as DNA: TGTGCCAGCAGAGCCCGGGGAAGAGACTATGGCTACACCTTC.

V is TRBV9 and J is TRBJ1-6; 10 bases match TRBD1. Per germline, CDR1 SGDLS and CDR2 YYNGEE. This CDR3 is built from 15 residues. V trimming: 0 bases; J trimming: 7 bases; junction bases outside the gene matches: 1. The CDR3 region is CASSVGDRGNSPLHF. In DNA form, the CDR3 reads TGTGCCAGCAGCGTAGGGGACAGGGGAAATTCACCCCTCCACTTT.

V gene TRBV5-1 combines with J gene TRBJ2-1; 7 nucleotides match TRBD1. Losses at the gene ends were 7 bases for V and 4 bases for J; bases not matched to a gene: 8. Germline V gene data show CDR1 as SGHRS and CDR2 as YFSETQ. The CDR3 is 14 amino acids. In DNA, the CDR3 is TGCGCCAGCCGAACCGGGACAGATTACAATGAGCAGTTCTTC. Protein: CASRTGTDYNEQFF.

This clonotype was detected only a few times. This rearrangement joins TRBV6-1 to TRBJ2-7, with 8 nucleotides matching TRBD2. Per germline, CDR1 MNHNS and CDR2 SASEGT. The CDR3 totals 15 residues. With V trimmed by 8 bases and J by 1 base, 10 bases remained unmatched. CDR3 nucleotides: TGTGCCAGCCGGCTAAAAGGACTAGCTTCCTACGAGCAGTACTTC. Translated: CASRLKGLASYEQYF.

There are a few counts of this clonotype. The J gene is TRBJ1-4, the V gene TRBV4-2; no definite D call. The V end was cut by 1 base, the J end by 8 bases, with 8 bases between. Germline-derived CDR1 and CDR2 are LGHNA and YNFKEQ. This CDR3 is 13 amino acids long. In DNA form, the CDR3 reads TGTGCCAGCAGCCAAGCGGGAGAAGAAAAACTGTTTTTT. The encoded protein is CASSQAGEEKLFF.

The chain uses TRBV20-1 and TRBJ1-1; no clear D gene. V lost 5 bases to trimming and J lost 9 bases, with 10 bases between them. CDR3 length equals 10 residues. Germline CDR1 and CDR2: DFQATT and SNEGSKA (reference sequence). The CDR3 loop reads CSAHGPKAFF. In nucleotides, the CDR3 is TGCAGTGCTCACGGACCCAAAGCTTTCTTT.

This chain joins TRBV29-1 and TRBJ2-6; D is ambiguous. Germline V lookup: CDR1 SQVTM, CDR2 ANQGSEA. The CDR3 has 14 residues. Trimming removed 6 bases at V and 1 base at J, with 10 bases between. Here the CDR3 reads CSVRGVSGANVLTF. The CDR3 nucleotides read TGCAGCGTCCGAGGCGTGTCTGGGGCCAACGTCCTGACTTTC.

The chain joins TRBV11-2 to TRBJ1-5; D remains ambiguous. The CDR3 is 16 residues long. Germline values: CDR1 SGHAT, CDR2 FQNNGV. V was shortened by 4 bases and J by 7 bases, with 20 bases between the two germline ends. The CDR3 loop reads CASSSLFGGVGQPQHF. The DNA for the CDR3 is TGTGCCAGCAGCTCCCTCTTCGGAGGAGTGGGCCAGCCCCAGCATTTT.

In this sample, this clonotype turned up many times. The V and J genes are TRBV19 and TRBJ1-5, with 8 nucleotides matching TRBD1. The CDR3 contains 14 residues. Germline V gives CDR1 LNHDA, CDR2 SQIVND (reference sequence). Trimming took 3 bases from V and 7 from J; bases not matched to a gene: 5. CDR3 nucleotides: TGTGCCAGTAGTATCGGACAGGGCGGACAGCCCCAGCATTTT. Residues: CASSIGQGGQPQHF.

This clonotype was observed a handful of times. The CDR3 nucleotides are TGTGCCTGGAGCCCCGACAGGGGCGATGAGCAGTTCTTC. Its translation: CAWSPDRGDEQFF. The chain uses TRBV30 and TRBJ2-1; TRBD1 agrees at 8 bases. CDR1 is GTSNPN, CDR2 SVGIG, per germline (reference sequence). This CDR3 has 13 amino acids. With V trimmed by 3 bases and J by 8 bases, 6 bases remained unmatched.

This chain joins TRBV7-9 and TRBJ1-1; D is unclear. The CDR3 runs to 13 residues. Trimming stripped 5 bases from V and 0 bases from J, with 7 bases between. Germline CDR1 reads SEHNR; CDR2 reads FQNEAQ (reference sequence). CDR3 sequence reads: CASSPSMNTEAFF. The CDR3 DNA follows: TGTGCCAGCAGCCCAAGCATGAACACTGAAGCTTTCTTT.

This clonotype was seen at least ten times. The genes are TRBV6-2 or TRBV6-3 and TRBJ1-1; D possibly corresponds to TRBD1 (5 bases). Germline values: CDR1 MNHEY, CDR2 SVGEGT. The CDR3 contains 15 residues. Trimming cost V 4 bases and J 1 base, with 13 bases left between them. This CDR3 is CASSSGTAPNTEAFF. The CDR3 nucleotides are TGTGCCAGCAGTTCGGGGACGGCTCCGAACACTGAAGCTTTCTTT.

The rearrangement uses TRBV19 and TRBJ2-6, with TRBD1 matching 11 bases. Unmatched junction bases numbered 2, after V lost 4 bases and J lost 0 bases. This CDR3 has 17 residues. The germline V gene has CDR1 LNHDA and CDR2 SQIVND (reference sequence). The CDR3 sequence is CASSRTGGGSGANVLTF. CDR3 bases: TGTGCCAGTAGTAGGACAGGGGGCGGCTCTGGGGCCAACGTCCTGACTTTC.

This chain uses TRBV7-6 with TRBJ1-5, with D maybe TRBD1 (5 bases). The CDR3 covers 14 residues. The germline CDR1 and CDR2 sequences are SGHVS and FNYEAQ. V gave up 5 bases and J gave up 2 bases, with 10 bases separating them. In nucleotides, the CDR3 is TGTGCCAGCAGCCCTCAGGGTCGCAATCAGCCCCAGCATTTT. This codes for CASSPQGRNQPQHF.

This clonotype has a single count. The rearrangement links TRBV6-2 or TRBV6-3 to TRBJ2-3; TRBD2 agrees at 10 bases. V dropped 2 bases and J dropped 5; count of bases not matched to a gene: 7. CDR1 is MNHEY, CDR2 SVGEGT, per germline. This CDR3 has 16 amino acids. As DNA, the CDR3 is TGTGCCAGCAGTTACACCAAGCGGGGGGGCATAGATACGCAGTATTTT. It translates to CASSYTKRGGIDTQYF.

This clonotype was picked up many times. V gene TRBV5-4 combines with J gene TRBJ2-1, with D possibly being TRBD1 (5 bases). The germline V and J ends were trimmed by 0 bases and 1 base, with 8 bases remaining between them. Germline CDR1 and CDR2: SGHNT and YYREEE (reference sequence). The CDR3 spans 15 residues. CDR3 bases: TGTGCCAGCAGCTTGGGACAGCCTTCCTACAATGAGCAGTTCTTC. Translation gives CASSLGQPSYNEQFF.

This clonotype was seen repeatedly, ten times or more. The chain links TRBV18 to TRBJ2-1, with D unresolved. Germline V gene sequence: CDR1 KGHSH, CDR2 LQKENI. The CDR3 loop spans 14 amino acids. Between the trimmed V and J ends, which lost 4 bases and 9 bases, there was a span of 16 bases. The CDR3, as DNA: TGTGCCAGCTCACGGGCCAACCAGGCTGGTGAGCAGTTCTTC. Its protein is CASSRANQAGEQFF.

This chain joins TRBV10-1 and TRBJ2-7; tentative D call: TRBD1 (6 bases). The CDR3 is made up of 14 amino acids. CDR1 and CDR2 (germline): WNHNN, SYGVQD (reference sequence). Trimming left V 3 bases short and J 2 bases short, with 11 bases between. Here the CDR3 DNA reads TGCGCCAGCAGTGACGCTTGGGGGCCCTACGAGCAGTACTTC. It translates to CASSDAWGPYEQYF.